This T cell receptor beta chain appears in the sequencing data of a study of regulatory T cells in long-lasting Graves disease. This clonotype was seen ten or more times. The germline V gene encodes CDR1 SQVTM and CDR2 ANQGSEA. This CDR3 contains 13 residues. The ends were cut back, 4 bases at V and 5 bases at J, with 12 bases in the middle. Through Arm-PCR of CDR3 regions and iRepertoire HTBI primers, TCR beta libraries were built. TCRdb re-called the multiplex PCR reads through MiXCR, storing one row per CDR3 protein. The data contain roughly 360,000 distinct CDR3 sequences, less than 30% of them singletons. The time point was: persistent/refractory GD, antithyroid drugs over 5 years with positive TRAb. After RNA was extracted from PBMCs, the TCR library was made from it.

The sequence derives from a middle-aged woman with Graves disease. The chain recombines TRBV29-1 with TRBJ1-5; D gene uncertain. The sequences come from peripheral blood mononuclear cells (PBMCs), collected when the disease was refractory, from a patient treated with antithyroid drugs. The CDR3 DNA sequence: TGCAGCGTTGCAGGCGGTCCCGATCAGCCCCAGCATTTT. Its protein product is CSVAGGPDQPQHF.